This T cell receptor beta chain comes out of a study of blood T cell repertoires in COVID-19. Turning to the study itself: COVID-19 samples from acute and convalescent phases originated in the United States, Italy and Spain.

This clone was counted a few times. The CDR3 loop spans 17 amino acids. Germline values: CDR1 LGHDT, CDR2 YNNKEL (reference sequence). J lost 3 bases, V lost 4 bases, and 13 bases had no gene match. As processed by the authors: Researchers report that nucleated cell counts were estimated from reference gene primer amplification. Assay: immunoSEQ multiplex PCR; the TCRdb copy retains only in-frame clones and omits some. That table is the source of V, J and clone size, and D and trimming were worked out from the DNA. The data contain 290,000 or so clones, approximately 85% of them singletons. V usage is TRBV3-1 (or the pseudogene TRBV3-2) and J usage is TRBJ1-2, with TRBD1 matching over 8 bases. This receptor was identified in a man aged 45-65 years with active or convalescent COVID-19. Sequencing used peripheral blood. CDR3 amino acids: CASSPRTGMTTDYGYTF. The CDR3 DNA follows: TGTGCCAGCAGCCCACGGACAGGGATGACGACGGACTATGGCTACACCTTC.